This TCR beta chain was sequenced in a study of CD8+CD57+ T cells in acquired aplastic anemia. Turning to the study itself: Isolated CD4+ and CD8+ cells, once sorted, yielded DNA averaging approximately 3 ug.

It was genomic DNA that served as the template for profiling TCR beta VDJ and CDR3. TCRdb redid the calling of the reads with MiXCR, one entry per CDR3 protein. The sample yields around 50,000 distinct CDR3 sequences, about 56% seen once. The ends were cut back, 4 bases at V and 3 bases at J, with 7 bases in the middle. Germline CDR1 and CDR2: MNHNS and SASEGT. This CDR3 is 13 amino acids long. Patients chosen for sequencing had CD8+CD57+ cells that had expanded, as shown by flow cytometry. All patients were therapy-naive when blood was sampled. This clonotype showed up many times. V is TRBV6-1 and J is TRBJ2-1; unclear D gene. Sequencing was performed on sorted CD4+, CD8+, or CD8+CD57+ T cells (not recorded which) from PBMCs. The sequence was collected from a human donor with aplastic anemia. CDR3: CASSGRHYNEQFF. The CDR3, as DNA: TGTGCCAGCAGTGGACGCCACTACAATGAGCAGTTCTTC.